A selection of T cell receptor beta chains follows, all from one sample in a study of T cells after posttransplantation cyclophosphamide. Sequenced by immunoSEQ multiplex PCR; TCRdb stores in-frame clones only, minus some. The sample contains 2,700 or so clones, about 66% of which appear only once. The sample here was PBMCs, taken 30 days after allogeneic stem cell transplant with posttransplant cyclophosphamide. The receptor source for this set is a female patient aged 45-60 years who received an allogeneic stem cell transplant from a related donor, was CMV-positive, and had no GVHD. Some T cells may be graft donor cells. Each CDR3 is given without its conserved first and last residue. The listing skips clone size in some rows; elsewhere it reads once, few, many or a size class.

CDR3aa: ASSFGALAGVDEQY; v_gene: TRBV5-1; abundance: NA
CDR3aa: AFNLGLANNEQF; v_gene: TRBV30; abundance: few
CDR3aa: ASSPPGQGVHEQY; v_gene: TRBV28; abundance: NA
CDR3aa: ASSLGTPSGGETQY; v_gene: TRBV7-3; abundance: NA
CDR3aa: ASSDSGSVAQY; v_gene: TRBV6-5; abundance: few
CDR3aa: ASSLLVAGVGDEQF; v_gene: TRBV27; abundance: NA
CDR3aa: ASSFQAGANEQF; v_gene: TRBV5-6; abundance: NA
CDR3aa: ATSGRPYRESEQY; v_gene: TRBV15; abundance: NA
CDR3aa: SVEDRTRQTLADGYT; v_gene: TRBV29-1; abundance: NA
CDR3aa: ASSIQGGTGGTYEQY; v_gene: TRBV19; abundance: few
CDR3aa: ASRLGSGENEQF; v_gene: TRBV11-3; abundance: NA
CDR3aa: ASSLRTSTGGRQPQH; v_gene: TRBV7-2; abundance: medium-sized
CDR3aa: ASSPAALWQNYGYT; v_gene: TRBV28; abundance: once
CDR3aa: ASSRQVNTDTQY; v_gene: TRBV6-4; abundance: few
CDR3aa: ASRVVSGGSLAKNIQY; v_gene: TRBV2; abundance: large
CDR3aa: ASSGRTSGRVEQF; v_gene: TRBV5-1; abundance: NA
CDR3aa: ASSAAGGGHTDTQY; v_gene: TRBV28; abundance: NA
CDR3aa: ASRGGAHQPEQY; v_gene: TRBV5-5; abundance: NA
CDR3aa: ASKGIGGDPSYEQY; v_gene: TRBV19; abundance: NA
CDR3aa: ASQYGGGEKLF; v_gene: TRBV27; abundance: NA
CDR3aa: ASSPYGTGGAYGSTDTQY; v_gene: TRBV18; abundance: NA
CDR3aa: ASSVRIGTGNGYT; v_gene: TRBV5-4; abundance: NA
CDR3aa: SVWRVSRAF; v_gene: TRBV29-1; abundance: few
CDR3aa: ASSYSGSPYGYT; v_gene: TRBV6-4; abundance: NA
CDR3aa: ASSLRTSTGGRQPQH; v_gene: TRBV11-2; abundance: NA
CDR3aa: ASRKEGDSPLH; v_gene: TRBV2; abundance: NA
CDR3aa: ASSSSKTGGNEKLF; v_gene: TRBV5-1; abundance: NA
CDR3aa: ASTGTSNEQF; v_gene: TRBV28; abundance: NA
CDR3aa: SAGLAGAAEQF; v_gene: TRBV29-1; abundance: few
CDR3aa: ASSLARIYNEQF; v_gene: TRBV7-2; abundance: NA
CDR3aa: ASSLEGGHTEAF; v_gene: TRBV7-9; abundance: NA
CDR3aa: ASSGGAVNQPQH; v_gene: TRBV6-1; abundance: NA
CDR3aa: ASSQDSGGGIKYGYT; v_gene: TRBV4-1; abundance: NA
CDR3aa: ASSQGQITANEKLF; v_gene: TRBV9; abundance: NA
CDR3aa: ASSSGLLYNEQF; v_gene: TRBV5-6; abundance: NA
CDR3aa: ASSSTQGGSSYNEQF; v_gene: TRBV7-9; abundance: NA
CDR3aa: ASSTPNRGFYNEQF; v_gene: TRBV28; abundance: NA
CDR3aa: ASSLAEKLF; v_gene: TRBV28; abundance: NA